This record covers a single TCR beta chain. At least ten counts were recorded for this clonotype. Which antigen it targets is not known. Base qualities were left out, and no much larger clone turns up one base away. The data originate from a study of human T cells and chemical hapten exposure (dated by TCRdb to 2020 to 2023). With regard to the full study: For sensitization, 2% DPC in acetone was applied to a roughly 2 cm by roughly 2 cm area of upper inner arm skin. In alopecia patients, the study followed how the peripheral blood TCR repertoire changed in vivo over primary and secondary sensitization to diphenylcyclopropenone (DPC), a hapten. Weekly therapeutic DPC doses were additionally applied to the scalp of patients throughout the approximately 25-week study period. Patient blood was sampled pre-sensitization (week 0) and at 2, 6 and about 24 weeks after DPC sensitization. Libraries were pooled for sequencing, and per-sample TCR yields varied mainly because of small differences in library volumes within the pool. The patient cohort, mostly female, included alopecia areata with under or over 50% scalp involvement, alopecia totalis and alopecia universalis. Patch testing was performed on the upper back with Finn chambers containing 0.01% DPC, and the patch tests were scored after 6 days according to International Contact Dermatitis Research Group standards. For TCR sequencing, blood came from 25 to 35 alopecia patients at anywhere from one to four time points (pre-sensitization, 2, 6 and 24 weeks). The investigation overall reported the following: Because all patients had alopecia, a presumed autoimmune disease, the immune response of the patients might differ from that of healthy individuals. Repeated subsampling changed both the strength of the expansion versus patch-test correlation and the threshold at which that correlation became significant. DPC sensitization did not change the number of TCRs with a frequency above 1 in 1000, and there was no evidence of changes in global repertoire structure. Compared with pre-sensitization or healthy control sets, expanded TCRs formed significantly more large CDR3 similarity clusters, which is consistent with antigen-driven responses. Patch test score was positively correlated with the number of PT1 expanded TCRs, with significance at thresholds 8, 16 and 32 but not at 4.

Library preparation was by RACE. TCRdb shows the sequencer as NextSeq 500. During library preparation, unique molecular identifiers were attached to individual cDNA molecules so that TCRs could be counted in a quantitative, reproducible way. Each blood RNA sample was used to sequence both TCR alpha and TCR beta chains. Per the source publication's procedure: The median number of TCRs per sample was some 100,000, ranging from 23,224 to 690,600. V, J and CDR3 annotation of the TCR reads was carried out using the Decombinator software suite. For PS versus PT1 abundance plots, all samples were subsampled to the same number of TCRs (28,000). Expanded TCRs were defined as absent before sensitization and observed at least eight times at the 2-week time point. Using fastp trimming at Q25 and MiXCR clonotype assembly, TCRdb reanalyzed the public sequencing data and kept in-frame beta chains. Each record represents a unique CDR3 protein, reported with the most common genes and DNA among its rows. TCRdb, not the original authors, processed these V and J calls. Recorded for this sample are a few hundred thousand distinct CDR3 sequences; roughly 4.8% of them occurred a single time. The ten largest account for about 2.1% of the sample.

From the cysteine through the phenylalanine, the CDR3 covers 14 amino acids. This entry keeps only the CDR3 DNA: 42 bases, framed from base 1. The CDR1 and CDR2 encoded by the germline V gene are MRHNA and SNTAGT. V sheds 5 bases and J sheds 5 bases, leaving 10 bases between their ends. The sample's time point label is to be understood as: patch test 1, 2 weeks after DPC sensitization. In the paper's terms, the treatment or condition label means: therapeutic diphenylcyclopropenone sensitization with weekly scalp DPC. At each patch-test visit, blood was drawn before the patch test was applied. Patients were considered eligible if aged 18 to 70, diagnosed with alopecia and deemed suitable for DPC therapy, and patients were excluded if pregnant. Total RNA was isolated from unfractionated whole blood collected in Tempus Blood RNA tubes.

Rearrangement joined TRBV6-4 to TRBJ1-6; TRBD1 is a possible D gene, resting on 5 matching bases. The specimen comprised whole blood, sampled in connection with sensitization to the hapten diphenylcyclopropenone (DPC). The receptor was derived from a woman aged 45-60 years with alopecia areata. Some clones in this sample may be carry-over from other donors' samples. CDR3 loop: CASSRDRDNSPLHF. The DNA reads TGTGCCAGCAGTAGGGACCGGGATAATTCACCCCTCCACTTT.